The 31 T cell receptor beta chains presented below share a single source sample, sequenced in a study of T cell responses to AZD1222 COVID-19 vaccine. This table comes from immunoSEQ multiplex PCR, and its TCRdb copy is limited to in-frame clones, with some not included. Seen here are 73,000 or so clones, 65% to 90% observed once, and the top ten hold under 6.5%. The specimen was peripheral blood, collected on day 0 of AZD1222 vaccination. The receptor set was obtained from an adult in good health.

This clone was picked up a small number of times. The sample has other DNA sequences that encode this CDR3 too. This sequence joins TRBV7-9 and TRBJ2-7, with TRBD1 matching over 9 bases. Trimming at V came to 5 bases and at J to 5 bases, leaving 10 bases not matched to a gene. Per germline, CDR1 SEHNR and CDR2 FQNEAQ (reference sequence). This CDR3 is 15 amino acids long. The CDR3: CASSPPFRTGDEQYF. In DNA, the CDR3 is TGTGCCAGCAGCCCCCCATTCCGGACAGGGGACGAGCAGTACTTC.

The rearrangement uses TRBV9 and TRBJ2-3, with TRBD1 identical over 8 bases. V gave up 0 bases and J gave up 4 bases; unmatched junction bases: 7. The CDR3 sequence is 16 residues long. The germline V gene has CDR1 SGDLS and CDR2 YYNGEE. The CDR3 DNA reads TGTGCCAGCAGCGTAGCCTGGACAGGGCTTGCAGATACGCAGTATTTT. Translation: CASSVAWTGLADTQYF.

This chain uses TRBV4-1 with TRBJ1-5; D unresolved. The CDR3 has 19 residues. Trimming removed 0 bases at V and 4 bases at J, with 22 bases between. CDR1 is MGHRA, CDR2 YSYEKL, per germline. CDR3: CASSQDRVSMTLGNQPQHF. CDR3 DNA: TGCGCCAGCAGCCAAGATAGGGTAAGCATGACACTCGGGAATCAGCCCCAGCATTTT.

This chain connects TRBV28 to TRBJ2-7, with D perhaps matching TRBD2 (5 bases). CDR1 and CDR2 (germline): MDHEN, SYDVKM. V shed 7 bases and J shed 3 bases, with 13 bases lying between them. This CDR3 has 13 amino acids. The CDR3 loop is CASKGDGDYEQYF. The CDR3 DNA reads TGTGCCAGCAAAGGAGACGGGGACTACGAGCAGTACTTC.

This clone turned up a few times. The rearrangement joins TRBV5-1 to TRBJ1-1; no definite D call. Germline CDR1 and CDR2: SGHRS and YFSETQ. The length of the CDR3 is 11 residues. Trimming shortened V by 7 bases and J by 6 bases, and 10 bases separated the two germline ends. CDR3: CASRTGPEAFF. The CDR3 DNA sequence: TGCGCCAGCCGGACCGGGCCTGAAGCTTTCTTT.

The V and J genes are TRBV14 and TRBJ2-5; perhaps D is TRBD1 or TRBD2 (6 bases each). CDR3 length: 12 amino acids. V lost 4 bases, J lost 5 bases, and 8 bases lay in between. CDR1 and CDR2 from the germline V gene are SGHDN and FVKESK. The CDR3 sequence: CASSRGGETQYF. The DNA for the CDR3 is TGTGCCAGCAGCCGAGGGGGGGAGACCCAGTACTTC.

This rearrangement joins TRBV5-1 to TRBJ2-3, with 7 bases matching TRBD1. The CDR3 is 14 amino acids. Germline assignment: CDR1 SGHRS and CDR2 YFSETQ. With 0 bases clipped from V and 3 bases from J, the junction kept 1 base outside the gene matches. CDR3 sequence reads: CASSLEGATDTQYF. The CDR3, as DNA: TGCGCCAGCAGCTTGGAGGGGGCTACAGATACGCAGTATTTT.

The gene calls are TRBV2 and TRBJ2-3; 8 bases are a match to TRBD1. The CDR3 runs to 14 residues. CDR1 and CDR2 (germline): SNHLY, FYNNEI. With 6 bases clipped from V and 4 bases from J, the junction kept 6 bases outside the gene matches. CDR3 sequence reads: CASRTGARADTQYF. CDR3 nucleotide sequence: TGTGCCAGCAGGACAGGGGCGAGGGCAGATACGCAGTATTTT.

The chain uses TRBV10-2 and TRBJ2-7; possible D gene TRBD1, 5 bases. The V and J ends lost 5 bases and 5 bases respectively, with 19 bases between them. The CDR3 runs to 15 residues. Germline V gives CDR1 WSHSY, CDR2 SAAADI. The CDR3 spells CASSNPPPQDNEQYF. CDR3 in DNA: TGCGCCAGCAGTAATCCACCACCACAGGATAACGAGCAGTACTTC.

The chain links TRBV7-2 to TRBJ1-6; D unclear. In germline, CDR1 is SGHTA, CDR2 FQGNSA. Trimming stripped 2 bases from V and 6 bases from J, with 14 bases between. The CDR3 is 16 amino acids. CDR3 residues: CASSLNSMSANSPLHF. The CDR3 DNA is TGTGCCAGCAGCTTAAACAGTATGAGCGCTAATTCACCCCTCCACTTT.

This clone was observed a single time. This chain connects TRBV5-1 to TRBJ2-5; D is perhaps TRBD2 (6 bases). From germline, CDR1 is SGHRS and CDR2 YFSETQ. Trimming removed 5 bases at V and 2 bases at J, with 7 bases between. This CDR3 has 12 amino acids. The chain's CDR3 is CASRGRQETQYF. Written as DNA, the CDR3 is TGCGCCAGCAGAGGGAGGCAAGAGACCCAGTACTTC.

The chain has TRBV7-2 and TRBJ2-5; TRBD2 agrees at 13 bases. The germline gives CDR1 SGHTA, CDR2 FQGNSA. V trimming: 3 bases; J trimming: 7 bases; junction bases outside the gene matches: 8. The CDR3 runs 16 residues. Here the CDR3 reads CASSLSGTSGVGTQYF. The CDR3, as DNA: TGTGCCAGCAGCTTGTCCGGGACTAGCGGGGTTGGGACCCAGTACTTC. Using reference TRBV7-2 and TRBJ2-5 for the parts outside the CDR3, the full variable domain is GAGVSQSPSNKVTEKGKDVELRCDPISGHTALYWYRQSLGQGLEFLIYFQGNSAPDKSGLPSDRFSAERTGGSVSTLTIQRTQQEDSAVYLCASSLSGTSGVGTQYFGPGTRLLVL.

The J gene is TRBJ2-1, the V gene TRBV23-1; 8 bases are a match to TRBD2. TRBV23-1 qualifies as an ORF whose function is uncertain. V shed 4 bases, J shed 5 bases, and the junction held 10 bases outside the gene matches. The CDR3 has 16 residues. In nucleotides, the CDR3 is TGCGCCAGCAGTCCTACGGAAGCGGGGGCCCACAATGAGCAGTTCTTC. Translated: CASSPTEAGAHNEQFF.

The CDR3 spells CASSEGLYEQYF. The DNA for the CDR3 is TGCGCCAGCAGTGAGGGGCTATACGAGCAGTACTTC. The rearrangement uses TRBV10-2 and TRBJ2-7, with D unclear. The germline CDR1 and CDR2 sequences are WSHSY and SAAADI. This CDR3 contains 12 residues. V shed 2 bases and J shed 4 bases, with 6 bases lying between them.

CDR3: CATSFALGTGDEKLFF. CDR3 in DNA: TGTGCCACCAGCTTCGCCCTCGGGACAGGGGATGAAAAACTGTTTTTT. The chain joins TRBV15 to TRBJ1-4; 10 positions agree with TRBD1. The ends lost 5 bases at V and 6 bases at J; junction bases unmatched: 9. CDR3 length equals 16 residues. Germline V lookup: CDR1 LNHNV, CDR2 YYDKDF (reference sequence).

The V call is TRBV7-3, the J call TRBJ2-2; possible D gene TRBD2, 6 bases. The CDR3 runs 15 residues. V was pared by 5 bases and J by 2 bases, with 12 bases between. Germline assignment: CDR1 SGHTA and CDR2 FQGTGA. CDR3 coding DNA: TGTGCCAGCAGCCCCCCGGGAGCTAACACCGGGGAGCTGTTTTTT. Translating it yields CASSPPGANTGELFF.

The chain combines TRBV11-3 with TRBJ1-2; 12 nucleotides line up with TRBD1. There are 16 residues in the CDR3. V lost 5 bases to trimming and J lost 2 bases; unmatched junction nucleotides: 6. The germline CDR1 and CDR2 sequences are SGHNT and YENEEA. In DNA form, the CDR3 reads TGTGCCAGCAGCCGGGACAGGGGGCAGGGAAACTATGGCTACACCTTC. Its protein product is CASSRDRGQGNYGYTF.

The V and J genes are TRBV5-5 and TRBJ1-5; D gene uncertain. Per germline, CDR1 SGHKS and CDR2 YYEKEE (reference sequence). The CDR3 sequence is 15 residues long. The germline V and J ends were trimmed by 0 bases and 0 bases, with 7 bases remaining between them. The CDR3 sequence: CASSLDSDSNQPQHF. The CDR3 DNA reads TGTGCCAGCAGCTTGGACAGTGATAGCAATCAGCCCCAGCATTTT. The full variable domain, in which reference TRBV5-5 and TRBJ1-5 provide the parts outside the CDR3, is DAGVTQSPTHLIKTRGQQVTLRCSPISGHKSVSWYQQVLGQGPQFIFQYYEKEERGRGNFPDRFSARQFPNYSSELNVNALLLGDSALYLCASSLDSDSNQPQHFGDGTRLSIL.

The rearrangement links TRBV19 to TRBJ2-7; tentatively, D is TRBD2 (6 bases). CDR3 length: 15 residues. Germline CDR1 and CDR2: LNHDA and SQIVND (reference sequence). V lost 6 bases to trimming and J lost 2 bases, with 17 bases between them. CDR3 nucleotides: TGTGCCAGTAGCCCCTCGGGGGTCAGGCCCTACGAGCAGTACTTC. It yields the protein CASSPSGVRPYEQYF.

About this clone: An end of the junction differs from the germline gene, which may be a read error. CDR3 DNA sequence: TGTGCTAGCAGCCCCCTCACCGGGGGGACGGGGGATACGCAGTATTTT. This sequence encodes CASSPLTGGTGDTQYF. V gene TRBV7-7 combines with J gene TRBJ2-3; the match to TRBD2 covers 7 bases. This CDR3 region has 16 residues. In germline, CDR1 is SSHAT, CDR2 FNYEAQ (reference sequence).

This clone was observed a single time. This sequence joins TRBV3-1 (or the pseudogene TRBV3-2) and TRBJ2-3; D not resolved. V was clipped by 6 bases and J by 0 bases, with 7 bases between them. Per germline, CDR1 LGHDT and CDR2 YNNKEL (reference sequence). The CDR3 covers 13 residues. CDR3 DNA sequence: TGTGCCAGCAGTCTCCTGAGCACAGATACGCAGTATTTT. As protein: CASSLLSTDTQYF.

This clone was recorded a few times. The rearrangement joins TRBV24-1 to TRBJ1-5; no clear D gene. The CDR3 has 14 residues. V lost 9 bases and J 2 bases, leaving 13 bases between the germline ends. CDR1 and CDR2 (germline): KGHDR, SFDVKD. This chain's CDR3 is CATDQMAGNQPQHF. CDR3 DNA: TGTGCCACCGACCAAATGGCCGGCAATCAGCCCCAGCATTTT.

The chain links TRBV10-3 to TRBJ1-3; 11 bases line up with TRBD1. Looked up from germline, CDR1 is ENHRY and CDR2 is SYGVKD. This CDR3 has 16 amino acids. The V and J ends lost 5 bases and 4 bases, in that order; junction bases with no gene match: 7. This CDR3 reads CAISMQDRGPGNTIYF. CDR3 nucleotides: TGTGCCATCAGTATGCAGGACAGGGGGCCGGGAAACACCATATATTTT.

The chain has TRBV29-1 and TRBJ2-7; the match to TRBD2 covers 13 bases. In germline, CDR1 is SQVTM, CDR2 ANQGSEA. The CDR3 is made up of 13 amino acids. V trimming: 7 bases; J trimming: 7 bases; junction bases outside the gene matches: 7. CDR3: CSATSGGAGEQYF. CDR3 nucleotides: TGCAGCGCTACTAGCGGGGGGGCTGGAGAGCAGTACTTC.

The chain has TRBV4-3 and TRBJ2-1; the D gene is possibly TRBD2 (5 bases). The V end was cut by 0 bases, the J end by 12 bases, with 12 bases between. The CDR3 sequence is 13 residues long. Germline CDR1 and CDR2: LGHNA and YSLEER. In DNA, the CDR3 is TGCGCCAGCAGCCAAGATGGGGAGAGTCGGCAGTTCTTC. This codes for CASSQDGESRQFF.

The CDR3 coding sequence is TGCGCCAGCAGCCCAGGGTGGGGATCCTACAATGAGCAGTTCTTC. Its translation is CASSPGWGSYNEQFF. The V call is TRBV5-1, the J call TRBJ2-1, with a possible D match to TRBD1 (5 bases). The CDR3 totals 15 residues. CDR1 and CDR2 (germline): SGHRS, YFSETQ. Trimming removed 4 bases from V and 1 base from J, with 12 bases in between.

The rearrangement links TRBV19 to TRBJ2-2; weak D call: TRBD2 (5 bases). V shed 4 bases and J shed 0 bases, with 12 bases lying between them. The CDR3 has 16 residues. Germline CDR1 reads LNHDA; CDR2 reads SQIVND (reference sequence). Written as DNA, the CDR3 is TGTGCCAGTAGTACCCGGGGTCTCGCGAACACCGGGGAGCTGTTTTTT. Translated: CASSTRGLANTGELFF.

This chain connects TRBV6-5 to TRBJ1-5, with TRBD1 matching 10 bases. The CDR3 sequence is 14 residues long. Losses at the gene ends were 6 bases for V and 5 bases for J; bases not matched to a gene: 4. Per the germline V gene, CDR1 is MNHEY and CDR2 is SVGAGI. CDR3 residues: CASRRDRGHQPQHF. The DNA of the CDR3 is TGTGCCAGCAGGAGGGACAGGGGACATCAGCCCCAGCATTTT.

This chain links TRBV19 with TRBJ1-1; possible D gene TRBD1, 5 bases. Germline CDR1 and CDR2: LNHDA and SQIVND (reference sequence). V lost 6 bases and J 5 bases, leaving 13 bases between the germline ends. The CDR3 totals 13 residues. The CDR3 nucleotides are TGTGCCAGTAGGGTAGGGAGACAGACTGAAGCTTTCTTT. It is translated as CASRVGRQTEAFF.

This clone was counted a single time. CDR3 nucleotide sequence: TGCGCCAGCAGCTTCACCGGGGGCCGGGAGGAAAAACTGTTTTTT. The encoded protein is CASSFTGGREEKLFF. The rearrangement joins TRBV5-1 to TRBJ1-4; tentative D call: TRBD1 (6 bases). The germline V gene has CDR1 SGHRS and CDR2 YFSETQ. V was shortened by 2 bases and J by 8 bases, with 16 bases between the two germline ends. The CDR3 has 15 residues.

There are a few counts of this clone. This chain uses TRBV4-2 with TRBJ1-4; possible D gene TRBD1, 6 bases. V was shortened by 5 bases and J by 6 bases, with 16 bases between the two germline ends. Germline V gives CDR1 LGHNA, CDR2 YNFKEQ. There are 15 residues in the CDR3. In DNA, the CDR3 is TGTGCCAGCAGCGGACTAGGGGGGGCGGATGAAAAACTGTTTTTT. Protein: CASSGLGGADEKLFF.